This record concerns one T cell receptor (beta chain) sequence. CDR3 size: 15 residues. V lost 0 bases, J lost 3 bases, and 10 bases lay in between. This sample is part of a study of radiotherapy plus CTLA-4 blockade in lung cancer. This table comes from immunoSEQ multiplex PCR, and its TCRdb copy is limited to in-frame clones, with some not included. This table holds more than 90,000 clones, roughly 80% found once. Focal radiation plus CTLA-4 blockade with ipilimumab was administered to patients who had chemo-refractory metastatic non-small-cell lung cancer. The source of this sequence is a human donor with non-small cell lung cancer who had a partial response to radiotherapy plus ipilimumab. This sample comprised peripheral blood, obtained from a patient treated with radiotherapy plus ipilimumab. The chain employs TRBV5-3 and TRBJ2-4; D unclear. TRBV5-3 is placed among ORFs of uncertain function. The CDR3 is CARSLESSLKNIQYF. The CDR3 DNA reads TGTGCCAGAAGCTTGGAGTCCTCACTCAAAAACATTCAGTACTTC.